The 13 T cell receptor beta chains listed next were all sequenced from one sample in a study of beta chain features in type 1 diabetes (dated by TCRdb to 2016 to 2018). Libraries came from the immunoSEQ multiplex PCR assay. The High Capacity cDNA Reverse Transcription Kit was used to reverse transcribe all of the isolated RNA, meaning that expressed TCRB transcripts were what got sequenced. The source is immuneACCESS, and TCRdb retained only in-frame sequences with V and J called. Part of the clones is not carried over; for the studies checked, unresolved V genes explain less than half of this, and the remainder is unexplained. In this sample the table shows hundreds of thousands of clones, approximately 11% of which occur a single time. The ten most abundant clones make up approximately 0.015% of the sample. Summary of the overall study and its limitations: In all four CD4+ subsets, TCRB CDR3 length was moderately but significantly shorter in type 1 diabetes patients.

The antigens for these receptors are not known. Sequenced material: naive CD4+ T cells from blood. The sample's cell subset or site label, decoded: true naive CD4+ T cells. These receptor sequences come from a man aged 30-40 years with type 1 diabetes.

The rearrangement uses TRBV14 and TRBJ2-4; a possible D gene is TRBD2 (5 bases). This CDR3 is 15 amino acids long. The V end lost 3 bases, the J end lost 2 bases, and 11 bases lay between the germline ends. Germline V CDR1 and CDR2: SGHDN, FVKESK. The CDR3 is CASSQGSGTKNIQYF. As DNA, the CDR3 is TGTGCCAGCAGCCAGGGCTCGGGGACCAAAAACATTCAGTACTTC.

The rearrangement joins TRBV18 to TRBJ2-5; D uncertain. V was shortened by 4 bases and J by 2 bases, with 14 bases between the two germline ends. CDR1 is KGHSH, CDR2 LQKENI, per germline. The CDR3 length is 15 residues. CDR3 loop: CASSRSAQFQETQYF. CDR3 coding DNA: TGTGCCAGCTCACGCTCTGCCCAGTTTCAAGAGACCCAGTACTTC.

There are a few counts of this clone. This chain links TRBV7-9 with TRBJ2-1; a possible D gene is TRBD2 (5 bases). Germline values: CDR1 SEHNR, CDR2 FQNEAQ (reference sequence). The CDR3 sequence is 15 residues long. V was clipped by 1 base and J by 6 bases, with 13 bases between them. The CDR3 region is CASSLGASSANEQFF. CDR3 DNA sequence: TGTGCCAGCAGCTTAGGAGCGAGTAGCGCCAATGAGCAGTTCTTC.

The chain has TRBV18 and TRBJ1-2, with D possibly TRBD1 on 5 matching bases. The CDR3 spans 14 residues. Trimming stripped 2 bases from V and 1 base from J, with 8 bases between. CDR1 is KGHSH, CDR2 LQKENI, per germline. The chain's CDR3 is CASSPDRLNYGYTF. Here the CDR3 DNA reads TGTGCCAGCTCACCAGACAGACTTAACTATGGCTACACCTTC.

The chain joins TRBV5-1 to TRBJ2-7; maybe TRBD1 (5 bases). The CDR3 runs to 16 residues. Per germline, CDR1 SGHRS and CDR2 YFSETQ. Trimming removed 0 bases from V and 2 bases from J, with 15 bases in between. CDR3 coding DNA: TGCGCCAGCAGCTTGGGAGCTGGGGCAGTTGCCTACGAGCAGTACTTC. As protein: CASSLGAGAVAYEQYF.

The V gene is TRBV19, the J gene TRBJ2-3; 10 nucleotides match TRBD1. The CDR3 runs to 14 residues. With V trimmed by 7 bases and J by 6 bases, 7 bases remained unmatched. CDR1 and CDR2 (germline): LNHDA, SQIVND (reference sequence). This chain's CDR3 is CASNYRTGGDTQYF. The CDR3 nucleotides are TGTGCCAGTAACTACAGGACAGGGGGGGATACGCAGTATTTT.

This clone was detected a few times. The rearrangement uses TRBV7-2 and TRBJ1-5, with TRBD1 identical over 7 bases. Losses at the gene ends were 7 bases for V and 0 bases for J; bases not matched to a gene: 12. The germline V gene encodes CDR1 SGHTA and CDR2 FQGNSA. The CDR3 loop spans 17 amino acids. The CDR3: CASTRRDRTFSNQPQHF. The CDR3 DNA sequence: TGTGCCAGCACCCGAAGGGACAGAACCTTTAGCAATCAGCCCCAGCATTTT.

This clone was counted a few times. CDR3 loop: CASSYGQSPYNEQFF. The CDR3 bases are TGTGCCAGCAGCTACGGACAGTCTCCCTACAATGAGCAGTTCTTC. The chain couples TRBV7-6 to TRBJ2-1; D possibly corresponds to TRBD1 (6 bases). Trimming shortened V by 4 bases and J by 2 bases, and 12 bases separated the two germline ends. Germline V gene data show CDR1 as SGHVS and CDR2 as FNYEAQ. The CDR3 contains 15 residues.

The chain has TRBV28 and TRBJ2-1; no definite D call. The CDR3 loop spans 12 amino acids. CDR1 and CDR2 (germline): MDHEN, SYDVKM. With 5 bases removed from V and 10 bases from J, the gap between germline ends came to 12 bases. In DNA, the CDR3 is TGTGCCAGCAGTCCGCCCTCGAGAGAGCAGTTCTTC. Protein: CASSPPSREQFF.

This clone has just a few counts. This chain links TRBV6-6 with TRBJ2-3, with 8 bases that match TRBD2. Trimming removed 5 bases from V and 12 bases from J; junction bases left unmatched: 10. CDR3 length: 13 residues. Looked up from germline, CDR1 is MNHNY and CDR2 is SVGAGI (reference sequence). In DNA, the CDR3 is TGTGCCAGCAGTGGATCCACGGGGGGGCCCCAGTATTTT. Protein product: CASSGSTGGPQYF.

This chain uses TRBV7-8 with TRBJ2-3, with 8 nucleotides matching TRBD2. Unmatched junction bases numbered 6, after V lost 4 bases and J lost 3 bases. This CDR3 spans 15 amino acids. CDR1 SGHVS and CDR2 FQNEAQ come from the germline V gene. The CDR3 bases are TGTGCCAGCAGCTCCTCGGCTAGCGGGACAGATACGCAGTATTTT. Translating it yields CASSSSASGTDTQYF. Complete variable domain (other parts from reference TRBV7-8 and TRBJ2-3): GAGVSQSPRYKVAKRGQDVALRCDPISGHVSLFWYQQALGQGPEFLTYFQNEAQLDKSGLPSDRFFAERPEGSVSTLKIQRTQQEDSAVYLCASSSSASGTDTQYFGPGTRLTVL.

The V gene is TRBV6-1, the J gene TRBJ2-5, with unresolved D. Germline V lookup: CDR1 MNHNS, CDR2 SASEGT. This CDR3 contains 12 residues. Trimming removed 6 bases from V and 7 bases from J, with 12 bases in between. The CDR3 DNA sequence: TGTGCCAGCAGCCCAAGACGGGTGACCCAGTACTTC. This codes for CASSPRRVTQYF.

In this sample, this clone turned up a few times. The J gene is TRBJ2-7, the V gene TRBV29-1; perhaps TRBD2 as D (6 bases). Germline lookup yields CDR1 SQVTM and CDR2 ANQGSEA. The V gene lost 4 bases and the J gene lost 4 bases, with 11 bases spanning the gap. This CDR3 comprises 12 residues. Here the CDR3 reads CSVVQAGYEQYF. CDR3 nucleotide sequence: TGCAGCGTTGTCCAGGCGGGATACGAGCAGTACTTC.